The 6 T cell receptor beta chains given below trace back to one sample, sequenced in a study of molecular identifiers for immune sequencing clone quantification (dated by TCRdb to the late 2010s). Receptor libraries were prepared by PCR. Sequencing was performed on a NextSeq 500. The public reads were reanalyzed by TCRdb: fastp trimming at Q25, MiXCR alignment, in-frame beta chains only. Merged by CDR3 protein, the rows form single entries marked with the most common genes and DNA. This sample lists about half a million distinct CDR3 sequences; about 25% were detected once. The ten largest clonotypes hold approximately 0.8% of the sample. Sequenced material: naive CD8+ T cells from blood, with Jurkat cell RNA spiked in. The cell subset or site label, read with the paper, signifies: FACS-sorted CD8+CD4-CCR7+CD45RA+ naive T cells. These receptor sequences come from a human donor in good health. Some libraries in this study had Jurkat cell RNA spiked in.

This clonotype was seen only once. This may be a read error: a much more frequent sequence differs by one nucleotide. This rearrangement joins TRBV4-1 to TRBJ2-1, with a possible D match to TRBD1 (6 bases). Germline lookup yields CDR1 MGHRA and CDR2 YSYEKL. The V end lost 3 bases, the J end lost 7 bases, and 16 bases lay between the germline ends. The CDR3 consists of 15 residues. The CDR3 protein is CASSQRETGWNEQFF. CDR3 bases: TGCGCCAGCAGCCAGAGGGAAACAGGGTGGAATGAGCAGTTCTTC.

The CDR3 coding sequence is TGTGCCAGCACCCCACTAGGGGGACAGGGGGTGGACGGGGAGCTGTTTTTT. Translated, it gives CASTPLGGQGVDGELFF. The genes are TRBV27 and TRBJ2-2; 11 positions match TRBD1. Trimming cost V 7 bases and J 7 bases; bases outside gene matches: 14. The CDR3 runs to 17 residues. In germline, CDR1 is MNHEY, CDR2 SMNVEV (reference sequence).

The chain combines TRBV7-6 with TRBJ2-6; D gene uncertain. There are 15 residues in the CDR3. CDR1 and CDR2 from the germline V gene are SGHVS and FNYEAQ. V was clipped by 5 bases and J by 1 base, with 9 bases between them. CDR3: CASSRTPSGANVLTF. In DNA form, the CDR3 reads TGTGCCAGCAGCCGTACACCATCTGGGGCCAACGTCCTGACTTTC. The full variable domain, completed using reference TRBV7-6 and TRBJ2-6, is GAGVSQSPRYKVTKRGQDVALRCDPISGHVSLYWYRQALGQGPEFLTYFNYEAQQDKSGLPNDRFSAERPEGSISTLTIQRTEQRDSAMYRCASSRTPSGANVLTFGAGSRLTVL.

This clonotype occurred a few times. V usage is TRBV20-1 and J usage is TRBJ2-3, with D maybe TRBD2 (6 bases). Germline V CDR1 and CDR2: DFQATT, SNEGSKA (reference sequence). The CDR3 runs to 15 residues. Trimming removed 4 bases at V and 3 bases at J, with 17 bases between. CDR3 region: CSANKYAGTTDTQYF. CDR3 nucleotides: TGCAGTGCTAACAAATATGCAGGGACTACAGATACGCAGTATTTT.

Points on this clonotype: One base away lies a much larger clone, so this may be a sequencing read error. The J gene is TRBJ2-3, the V gene TRBV28; D uncertain. Germline assignment: CDR1 MDHEN and CDR2 SYDVKM. CDR3 size: 13 residues. The CDR3 nucleotides are TGTGCCAGCAGGGCAATAGGCGGAGATACGCAGAATTTT. Translation: CASRAIGGDTQNF.

The CDR3 sequence is CASSEAPGYGYTF. The CDR3 region has the DNA TGTGCCAGCAGTGAAGCCCCAGGCTATGGCTACACCTTC. The rearrangement joins TRBV2 to TRBJ1-2; D uncertain. The CDR3 has 13 amino acids. Germline V gene lookup returns CDR1 SNHLY and CDR2 FYNNEI. V was clipped by 0 bases and J by 4 bases, with 6 bases between them.